This T cell receptor (beta chain) was captured in a study of PD-1 blockade in classical Hodgkin lymphoma. Following autologous stem cell transplantation, relapse occurred in every patient, and exposure to brentuximab vedotin varied. Study observations and caveats: Researchers reported that CD4+ TCR diversity, though not CD8+, rose significantly by C4D1. Similar baseline diversity was found in complete responders and newly diagnosed patients.

The CDR3 extends over 12 amino acids. V lost 5 bases, J lost 8 bases, and 15 bases lay in between. The germline V gene has CDR1 SQVTM and CDR2 ANQGSEA. Sequencing was performed with immunoSEQ multiplex PCR; in TCRdb, only in-frame clones are kept and a portion is missing. The table lists about 28,000 clones, less than 85% of them singletons. About this clone itself: The antigen remains undetermined.

The sequenced sample was peripheral blood mononuclear cells (PBMCs), obtained before the second cycle of nivolumab. The V gene is TRBV29-1, the J gene TRBJ1-2; a possible D gene is TRBD1 (5 bases). The clonotype comes from a human donor with classical Hodgkin lymphoma. The CDR3 here is CSVPRGTGGYTF. DNA for the CDR3: TGCAGCGTTCCACGGGGGACCGGGGGCTACACCTTC.